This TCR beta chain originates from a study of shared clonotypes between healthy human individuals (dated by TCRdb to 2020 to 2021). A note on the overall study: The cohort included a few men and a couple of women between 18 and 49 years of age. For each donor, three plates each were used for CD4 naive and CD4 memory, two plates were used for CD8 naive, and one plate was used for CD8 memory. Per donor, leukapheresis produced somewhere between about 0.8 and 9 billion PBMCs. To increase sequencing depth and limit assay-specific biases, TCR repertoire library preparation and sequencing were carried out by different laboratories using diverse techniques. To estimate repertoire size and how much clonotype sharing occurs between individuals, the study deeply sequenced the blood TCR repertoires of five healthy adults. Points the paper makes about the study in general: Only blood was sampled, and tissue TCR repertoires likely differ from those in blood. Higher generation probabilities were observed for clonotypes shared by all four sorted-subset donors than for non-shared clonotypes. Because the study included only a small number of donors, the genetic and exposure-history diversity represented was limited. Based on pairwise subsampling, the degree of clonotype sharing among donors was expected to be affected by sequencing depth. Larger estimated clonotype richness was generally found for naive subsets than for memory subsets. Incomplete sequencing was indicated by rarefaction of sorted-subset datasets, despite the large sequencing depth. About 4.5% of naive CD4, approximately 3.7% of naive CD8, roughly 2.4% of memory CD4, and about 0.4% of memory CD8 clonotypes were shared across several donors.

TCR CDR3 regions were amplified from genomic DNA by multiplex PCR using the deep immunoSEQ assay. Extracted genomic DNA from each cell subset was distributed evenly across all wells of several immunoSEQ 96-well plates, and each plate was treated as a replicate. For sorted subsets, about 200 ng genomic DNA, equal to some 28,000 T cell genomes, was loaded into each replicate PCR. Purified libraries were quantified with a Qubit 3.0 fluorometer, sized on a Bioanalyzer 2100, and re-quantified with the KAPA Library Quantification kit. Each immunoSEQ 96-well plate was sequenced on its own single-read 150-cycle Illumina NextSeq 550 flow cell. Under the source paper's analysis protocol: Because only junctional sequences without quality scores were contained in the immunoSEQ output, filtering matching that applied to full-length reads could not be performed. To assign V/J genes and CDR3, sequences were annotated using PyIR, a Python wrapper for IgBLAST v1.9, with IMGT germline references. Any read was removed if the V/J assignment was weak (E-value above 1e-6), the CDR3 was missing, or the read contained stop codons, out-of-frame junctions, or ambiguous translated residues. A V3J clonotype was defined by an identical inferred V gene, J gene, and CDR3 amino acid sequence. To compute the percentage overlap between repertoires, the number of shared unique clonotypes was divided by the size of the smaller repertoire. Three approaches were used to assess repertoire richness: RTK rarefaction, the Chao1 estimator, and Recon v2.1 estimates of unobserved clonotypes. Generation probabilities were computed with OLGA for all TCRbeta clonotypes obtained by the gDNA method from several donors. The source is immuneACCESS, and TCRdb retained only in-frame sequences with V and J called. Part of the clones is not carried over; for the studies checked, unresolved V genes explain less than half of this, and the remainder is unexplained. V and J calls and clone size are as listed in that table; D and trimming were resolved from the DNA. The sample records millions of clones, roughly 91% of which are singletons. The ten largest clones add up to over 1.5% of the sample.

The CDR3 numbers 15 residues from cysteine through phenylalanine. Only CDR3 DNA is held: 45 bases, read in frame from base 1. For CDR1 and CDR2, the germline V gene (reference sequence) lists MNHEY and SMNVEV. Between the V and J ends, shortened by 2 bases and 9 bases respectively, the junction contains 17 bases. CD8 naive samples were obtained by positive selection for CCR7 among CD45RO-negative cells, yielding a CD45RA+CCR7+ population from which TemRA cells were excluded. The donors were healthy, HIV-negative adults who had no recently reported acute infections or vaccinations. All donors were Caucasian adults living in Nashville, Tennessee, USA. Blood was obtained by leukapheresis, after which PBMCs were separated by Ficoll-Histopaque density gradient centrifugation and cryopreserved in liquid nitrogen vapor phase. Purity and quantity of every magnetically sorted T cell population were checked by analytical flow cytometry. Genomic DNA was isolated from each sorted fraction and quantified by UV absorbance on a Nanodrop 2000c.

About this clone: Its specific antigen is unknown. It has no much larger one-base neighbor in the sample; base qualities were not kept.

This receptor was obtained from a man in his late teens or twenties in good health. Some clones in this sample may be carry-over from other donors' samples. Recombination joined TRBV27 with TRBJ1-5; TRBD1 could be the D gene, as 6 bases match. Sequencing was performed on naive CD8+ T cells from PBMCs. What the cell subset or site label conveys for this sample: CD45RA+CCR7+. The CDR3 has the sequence CASSLGGRGLGPQHF. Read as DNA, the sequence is TGTGCCAGCAGTTTAGGAGGACGGGGGCTCGGGCCCCAGCATTTT.